Below are 7 T cell receptor beta chains sequenced from a single sample in a study of blood T cell repertoires in COVID-19. Repertoires were generated with immunoSEQ multiplex PCR, while TCRdb's copy carries only in-frame clones and drops some. Seen here are about 90,000 clones, roughly 78% observed once, and the top ten hold around 10%. Sequencing was carried out using peripheral blood. Receptors originate from a woman between 70 and 85 years old with acute or convalescent COVID-19.

The gene calls are TRBV28 and TRBJ1-2; TRBD1 might be the D (6 bases). Trimming left V 7 bases short and J 0 bases short, with 12 bases between. There are 14 residues in the CDR3. Germline V gives CDR1 MDHEN, CDR2 SYDVKM. CDR3 nucleotides: TGTGCCAGCACCCCAGGGGCTCCTAACTATGGCTACACCTTC. Amino acid sequence: CASTPGAPNYGYTF.

The V gene is TRBV5-6, the J gene TRBJ2-1; 11 bases fit TRBD2. The J segment lost 7 bases and the V segment lost 1 base, leaving 13 bases of the junction unmatched. Germline assignment: CDR1 SGHDT and CDR2 YYEEEE. This CDR3 contains 18 residues. The CDR3 protein is CASSLQRVGLAGGNEQFF. In nucleotides, the CDR3 is TGTGCCAGCAGCTTGCAGCGGGTCGGGCTAGCGGGAGGAAATGAGCAGTTCTTC.

This sequence joins TRBV6-5 and TRBJ1-5, with D possibly TRBD1 on 5 matching bases. This CDR3 is built from 13 residues. Trimming cost V 6 bases and J 3 bases, with 9 bases left between them. Germline V gives CDR1 MNHEY, CDR2 SVGAGI. CDR3 protein: CASRTEFNQPQHF. The CDR3 DNA is TGTGCCAGCAGGACAGAGTTCAATCAGCCCCAGCATTTT.

This chain uses TRBV14 with TRBJ2-7; 10 nucleotides align to TRBD2. Germline CDR1 and CDR2: SGHDN and FVKESK. This CDR3 region has 13 residues. V trimming: 4 bases; J trimming: 6 bases; junction bases outside the gene matches: 3. The CDR3 is CASSRGLAIEQYF. The CDR3 coding sequence is TGTGCCAGCAGCCGGGGACTAGCGATCGAGCAGTACTTC.

The V gene is TRBV7-9, the J gene TRBJ2-3; unclear D gene. The ends were cut back, 6 bases at V and 2 bases at J, with 18 bases in the middle. Looked up from germline, CDR1 is SEHNR and CDR2 is FQNEAQ (reference sequence). The CDR3 is 16 residues long. The CDR3 reads CASSSGPWVSTDTQYF. The DNA for the CDR3 is TGTGCCAGCAGTTCTGGGCCCTGGGTCTCCACAGATACGCAGTATTTT.

The chain carries TRBV6-2 or TRBV6-3 and TRBJ1-1; possible D gene TRBD1, 6 bases. The germline V gene encodes CDR1 MNHEY and CDR2 SVGEGT. The CDR3 has 15 residues. Deletions cut 4 bases from V and 5 bases from J, with 17 bases between. In DNA, the CDR3 is TGTGCCAGCAGTTCCGAGGGACACGGAAGGACTGAAGCTTTCTTT. Translated: CASSSEGHGRTEAFF.

V usage is TRBV11-3 and J usage is TRBJ2-2, with D possibly being TRBD2 (6 bases). This CDR3 has 13 amino acids. Germline CDR1 and CDR2: SGHNT and YENEEA. The V and J ends lost 2 bases and 7 bases respectively, with 8 bases between them. CDR3 DNA sequence: TGTGCCAGCAGCTTAATGGAGGGCGGGGAGCTGTTTTTT. It codes for CASSLMEGGELFF.